This TCR beta chain comes out of a study of cytomegalovirus exposure and HLA in healthy donors. Study findings and constraints: A prior analysis recorded that most TCR beta V segments were productive about 87% or about 30% of the time. A few V segments could not be told apart, such as TRBV6-2 and TRBV6-3, and were left out. Roughly uniform sequencing depth across donors was assumed, possibly incorrectly.

Germline-derived CDR1 and CDR2 are SGHNT and YENEEA. The CDR3 totals 13 residues. Unmatched junction bases numbered 4, after V lost 5 bases and J lost 5 bases. As regards this clone: Its target is unknown.

PCR involved 60 Vbeta and 13 Jbeta primers. The method was immunoSEQ multiplex PCR; TCRdb's version includes in-frame clones alone and lacks a portion of them. The data hold under 70,000 clones, with around 80% observed a single time. Healthy donors of bone marrow made up the group. This clonotype originated in a man aged 45 to 65 in good health and CMV-seronegative. Sequencing was done on a sample of PBMCs. The rearrangement joins TRBV11-3 to TRBJ2-3; 7 bases match TRBD1. CDR3 bases: TGTGCCAGCAGCCTGGACAGGCTAGATACGCAGTATTTT. This sequence encodes CASSLDRLDTQYF. Using reference TRBV11-3 and TRBJ2-3 for the parts outside the CDR3, the full variable domain is EAGVVQSPRYKIIEKKQPVAFWCNPISGHNTLYWYLQNLGQGPELLIRYENEEAVDDSQLPKDRFSAERLKGVDSTLKIQPAELGDSAVYLCASSLDRLDTQYFGPGTRLTVL.